These 12 T cell receptor beta chains came from one sample sequenced in a study. MiXCR was run by TCRdb on the 5' RACE reads, yielding one entry per CDR3 protein. The sample has roughly 5,000 distinct CDR3 sequences; about two thirds are singletons. Cells sorted as Tregs were CD4+, CD25+ and CD127-/low. Source material: Tregs sorted from blood. All receptors come from a female donor with breast cancer.

CDR3 sequence reads: CASSAPVLAPDTQYF. CDR3 bases: TGTGCCAGCAGTGCCCCGGTCCTAGCTCCAGATACGCAGTATTTT. The chain carries TRBV6-1 and TRBJ2-3; D perhaps matches TRBD2 (5 bases). CDR3 length equals 15 residues. Trimming stripped 4 bases from V and 4 bases from J, with 15 bases between. CDR1 and CDR2 from the germline V gene are MNHNS and SASEGT.

The chain links TRBV7-7 to TRBJ1-5; D perhaps matches TRBD1 (5 bases). This CDR3 is built from 15 residues. Germline V gene sequence: CDR1 SSHAT, CDR2 FNYEAQ (reference sequence). The CDR3 nucleotides are TGTGCTAGCTGCTCCAACAGGATAATGCGTCAGCCCCAGCATTTT. This encodes CASCSNRIMRQPQHF.

The rearrangement links TRBV29-1 to TRBJ2-1; 7 nucleotides match TRBD1. The CDR3 runs 13 residues. Losses at the gene ends were 8 bases for V and 5 bases for J; bases not matched to a gene: 9. From germline, CDR1 is SQVTM and CDR2 ANQGSEA. CDR3 nucleotides: TGCAGCTATACGACAGGGTCCCACAATGAGCAGTTCTTC. It specifies CSYTTGSHNEQFF.

J is TRBJ2-7 and V is TRBV29-1, with TRBD1 matching over 8 bases. CDR1 and CDR2 from the germline V gene are SQVTM and ANQGSEA. CDR3 length: 14 residues. Trimming at V came to 6 bases and at J to 5 bases, leaving 12 bases not matched to a gene. CDR3 sequence: CSVFRQGTGNEQYF. The CDR3 DNA follows: TGCAGCGTCTTCCGACAGGGGACGGGCAACGAGCAGTACTTC.

The chain uses TRBV20-1 and TRBJ2-3; the D is unclear. The CDR3 sequence is 14 residues long. CDR1 DFQATT and CDR2 SNEGSKA come from the germline V gene (reference sequence). V lost 4 bases, J lost 5 bases, and 16 bases lay in between. CDR3 sequence reads: CSATPLVLEDTQYF. In nucleotides, the CDR3 is TGCAGTGCTACTCCCCTAGTCTTGGAAGATACGCAGTATTTT.

The genes are TRBV7-3 and TRBJ1-1; tentative D call: TRBD1 (5 bases). The germline gives CDR1 SGHTA, CDR2 FQGTGA. This CDR3 is built from 18 residues. V was trimmed by 0 bases and J by 2 bases, leaving 19 bases between them. In DNA, the CDR3 is TGTGCCAGCAGCTTAACAGCCTTCGTTGACAGCTCTAACACTGAAGCTTTCTTT. Residues: CASSLTAFVDSSNTEAFF.

The chain couples TRBV12-3 or TRBV12-4 to TRBJ2-3, with unresolved D. The CDR3 contains 13 residues. V lost 6 bases and J lost 3, with 10 bases in between. The DNA of the CDR3 is TGTGCCAGCAGATCACATGGGACAGATACGCAGTATTTT. It specifies CASRSHGTDTQYF.

The chain recombines TRBV6-1 with TRBJ2-7, with a weak D call TRBD1 (6 bases). This CDR3 is built from 14 residues. V gave up 6 bases and J gave up 0 bases, with 12 bases separating them. Germline V lookup: CDR1 MNHNS, CDR2 SASEGT. The CDR3 DNA is TGTGCCAGCAGGGGGGACATACTCTCCTACGAGCAGTACTTC. It specifies CASRGDILSYEQYF.

For the CDR3, the DNA is TGCAGCGTTATGTCAGACGAGCAGTACTTC. This codes for CSVMSDEQYF. The J gene is TRBJ2-7, the V gene TRBV29-1; D not certain. The V end was cut by 5 bases, the J end by 5 bases, with 7 bases between. The CDR3 has 10 residues. Germline CDR1 is SQVTM and CDR2 is ANQGSEA.

The rearrangement links TRBV10-1 to TRBJ2-3, with a tentative D call TRBD2 (6 bases). The CDR3 has 16 residues. V was shortened by 3 bases and J by 0 bases, with 13 bases between the two germline ends. Germline V gene lookup returns CDR1 WNHNN and CDR2 SYGVQD (reference sequence). CDR3 in amino acids: CASSDLEGTSTDTQYF. For the CDR3, the DNA is TGCGCCAGCAGTGATTTAGAGGGGACTAGCACAGATACGCAGTATTTT.

This clonotype occurred a few times. The chain has TRBV20-1 and TRBJ2-5, with D tentatively TRBD2 (6 bases). This CDR3 is 12 amino acids long. Trimming pared 7 bases from V and 0 bases from J, leaving 9 bases between. Per the germline V gene, CDR1 is DFQATT and CDR2 is SNEGSKA (reference sequence). The CDR3 region is CSVGGDQETQYF. Here the CDR3 DNA reads TGCAGTGTCGGCGGGGACCAAGAGACCCAGTACTTC.

V gene TRBV20-1 combines with J gene TRBJ1-2; D remains ambiguous. V lost 3 bases to trimming and J lost 4 bases, with 12 bases between them. The CDR3 is 13 amino acids. The germline gives CDR1 DFQATT, CDR2 SNEGSKA (reference sequence). The CDR3 region is CSARWQDAYGYTF. Written as DNA, the CDR3 is TGCAGTGCTAGGTGGCAGGATGCCTATGGCTACACCTTC.